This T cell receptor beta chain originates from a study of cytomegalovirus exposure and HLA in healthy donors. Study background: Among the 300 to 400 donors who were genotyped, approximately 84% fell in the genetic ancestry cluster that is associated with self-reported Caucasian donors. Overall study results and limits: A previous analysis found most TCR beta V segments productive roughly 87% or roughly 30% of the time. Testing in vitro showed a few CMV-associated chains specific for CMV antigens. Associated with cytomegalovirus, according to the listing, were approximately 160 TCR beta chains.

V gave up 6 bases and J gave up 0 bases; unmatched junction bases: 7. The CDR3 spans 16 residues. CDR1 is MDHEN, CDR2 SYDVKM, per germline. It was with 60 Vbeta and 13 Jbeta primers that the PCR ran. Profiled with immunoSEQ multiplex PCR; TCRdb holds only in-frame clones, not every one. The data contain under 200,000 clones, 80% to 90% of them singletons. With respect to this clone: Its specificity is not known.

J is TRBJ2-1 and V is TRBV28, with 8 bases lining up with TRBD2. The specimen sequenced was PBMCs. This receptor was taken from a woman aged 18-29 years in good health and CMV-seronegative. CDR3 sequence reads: CASSLSGVYSYNEQFF. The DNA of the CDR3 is TGTGCCAGCAGCCTTAGCGGGGTGTACTCCTACAATGAGCAGTTCTTC.